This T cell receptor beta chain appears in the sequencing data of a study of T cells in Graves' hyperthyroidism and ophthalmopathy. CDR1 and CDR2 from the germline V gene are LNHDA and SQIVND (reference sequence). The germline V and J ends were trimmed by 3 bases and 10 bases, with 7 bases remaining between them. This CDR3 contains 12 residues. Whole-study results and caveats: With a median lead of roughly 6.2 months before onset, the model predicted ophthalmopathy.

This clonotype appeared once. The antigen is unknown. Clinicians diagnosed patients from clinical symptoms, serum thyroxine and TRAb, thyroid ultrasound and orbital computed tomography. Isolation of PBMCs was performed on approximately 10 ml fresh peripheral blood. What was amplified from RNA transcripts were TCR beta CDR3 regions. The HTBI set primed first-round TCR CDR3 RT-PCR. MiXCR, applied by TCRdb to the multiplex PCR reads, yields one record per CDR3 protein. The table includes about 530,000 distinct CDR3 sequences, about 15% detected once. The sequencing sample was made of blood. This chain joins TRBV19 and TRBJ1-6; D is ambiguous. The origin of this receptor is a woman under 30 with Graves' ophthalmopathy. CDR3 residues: CASSIGRSPLHF. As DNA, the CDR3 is TGTGCCAGTAGTATTGGACGGTCACCCCTCCACTTT.